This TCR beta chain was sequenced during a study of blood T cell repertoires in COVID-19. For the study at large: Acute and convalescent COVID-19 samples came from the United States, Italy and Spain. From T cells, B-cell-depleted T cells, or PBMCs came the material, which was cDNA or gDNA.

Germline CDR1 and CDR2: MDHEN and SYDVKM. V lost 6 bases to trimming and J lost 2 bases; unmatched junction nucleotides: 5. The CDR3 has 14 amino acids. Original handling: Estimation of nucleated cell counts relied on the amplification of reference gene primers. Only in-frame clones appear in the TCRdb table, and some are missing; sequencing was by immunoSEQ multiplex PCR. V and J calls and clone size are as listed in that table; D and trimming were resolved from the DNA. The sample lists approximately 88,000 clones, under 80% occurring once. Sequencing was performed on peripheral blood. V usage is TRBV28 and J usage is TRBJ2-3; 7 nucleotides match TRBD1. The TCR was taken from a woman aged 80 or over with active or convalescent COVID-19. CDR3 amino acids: CASSQTGNTDTQYF. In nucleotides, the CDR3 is TGTGCCAGCAGCCAGACAGGGAACACAGATACGCAGTATTTT.